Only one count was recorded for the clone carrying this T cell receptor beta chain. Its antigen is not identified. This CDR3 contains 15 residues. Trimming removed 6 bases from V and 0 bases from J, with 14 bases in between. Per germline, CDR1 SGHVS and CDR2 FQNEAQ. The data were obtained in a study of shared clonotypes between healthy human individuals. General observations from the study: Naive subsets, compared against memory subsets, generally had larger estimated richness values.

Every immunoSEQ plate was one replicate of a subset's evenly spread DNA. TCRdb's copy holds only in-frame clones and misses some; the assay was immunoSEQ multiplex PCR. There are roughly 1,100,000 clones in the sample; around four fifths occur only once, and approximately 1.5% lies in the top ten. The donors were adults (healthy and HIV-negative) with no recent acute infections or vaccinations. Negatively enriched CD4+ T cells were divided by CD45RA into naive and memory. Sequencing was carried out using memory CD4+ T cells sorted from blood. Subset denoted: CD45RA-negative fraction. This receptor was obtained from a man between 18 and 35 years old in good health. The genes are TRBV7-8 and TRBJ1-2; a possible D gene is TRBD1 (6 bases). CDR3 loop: CASSTGKAANYGYTF. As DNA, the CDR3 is TGTGCCAGCAGTACAGGGAAAGCAGCTAACTATGGCTACACCTTC.